The clone carrying this T cell receptor beta chain was observed many times. TCRbeta library construction was performed incorporating unique molecular identifiers. TCRdb re-derived calls from the PCR reads in MiXCR, one entry per CDR3 protein. The repertoire holds 300,000 to 400,000 distinct CDR3 sequences, 10% to 15% seen once, with about 4.5% in the top ten. The CDR3 extends over 17 amino acids. After removal of 0 bases from V and 0 bases from J, the junction contained 5 bases not matched to a gene. The V gene's germline CDR1 is LNHNV and CDR2 YYDKDF (reference sequence). The data are from a study of T-cell reconstitution after alpha-beta-depleted transplantation in children.

The sample in question was PBMCs, obtained from the stem cell graft. The sequence was collected from a human donor who donated a stem cell graft to a child with Fanconi anemia. The rearrangement uses TRBV15 and TRBJ2-3, with 8 nucleotides matching TRBD2. CDR3 bases: TGTGCCACCAGCAGAGAGCAACTAGCGGCTAGCACAGATACGCAGTATTTT. It is translated as CATSREQLAASTDTQYF.